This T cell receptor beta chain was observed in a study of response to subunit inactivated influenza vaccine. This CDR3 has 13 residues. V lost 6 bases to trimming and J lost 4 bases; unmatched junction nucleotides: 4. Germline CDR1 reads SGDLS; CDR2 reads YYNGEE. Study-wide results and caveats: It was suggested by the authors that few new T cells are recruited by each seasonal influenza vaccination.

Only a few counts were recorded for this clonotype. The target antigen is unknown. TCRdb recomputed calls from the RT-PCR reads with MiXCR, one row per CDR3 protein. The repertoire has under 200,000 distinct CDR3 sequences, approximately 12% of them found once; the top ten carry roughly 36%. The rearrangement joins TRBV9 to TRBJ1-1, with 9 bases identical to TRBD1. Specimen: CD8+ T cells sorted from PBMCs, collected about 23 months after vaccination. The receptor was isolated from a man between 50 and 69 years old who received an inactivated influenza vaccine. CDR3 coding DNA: TGTGCCAGCAACGGACAGGGGACCACTGAAGCTTTCTTT. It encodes CASNGQGTTEAFF.